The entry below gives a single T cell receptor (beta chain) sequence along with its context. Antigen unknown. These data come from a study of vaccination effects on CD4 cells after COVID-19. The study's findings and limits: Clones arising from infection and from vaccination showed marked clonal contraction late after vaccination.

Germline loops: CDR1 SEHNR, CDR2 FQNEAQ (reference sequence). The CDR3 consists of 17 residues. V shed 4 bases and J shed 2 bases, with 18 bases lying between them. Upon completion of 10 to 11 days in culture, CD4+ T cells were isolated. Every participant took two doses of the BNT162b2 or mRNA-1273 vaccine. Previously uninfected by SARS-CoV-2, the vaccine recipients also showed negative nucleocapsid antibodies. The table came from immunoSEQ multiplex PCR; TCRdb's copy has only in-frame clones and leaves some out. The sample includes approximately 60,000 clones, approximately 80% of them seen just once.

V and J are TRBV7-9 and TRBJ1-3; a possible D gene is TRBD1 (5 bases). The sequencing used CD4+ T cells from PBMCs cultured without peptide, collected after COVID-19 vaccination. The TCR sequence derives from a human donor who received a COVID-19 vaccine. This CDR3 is CASSSGPGRKAGNTIYF. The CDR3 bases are TGTGCCAGCAGCTCGGGGCCGGGTAGGAAGGCTGGAAACACCATATATTTT. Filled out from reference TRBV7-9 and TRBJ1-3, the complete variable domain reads DTGVSQNPRHKITKRGQNVTFRCDPISEHNRLYWYRQTLGQGPEFLTYFQNEAQLEKSRLLSDRFSAERPKGSFSTLEIQRTEQGDSAMYLCASSSGPGRKAGNTIYFGEGSWLTVV.